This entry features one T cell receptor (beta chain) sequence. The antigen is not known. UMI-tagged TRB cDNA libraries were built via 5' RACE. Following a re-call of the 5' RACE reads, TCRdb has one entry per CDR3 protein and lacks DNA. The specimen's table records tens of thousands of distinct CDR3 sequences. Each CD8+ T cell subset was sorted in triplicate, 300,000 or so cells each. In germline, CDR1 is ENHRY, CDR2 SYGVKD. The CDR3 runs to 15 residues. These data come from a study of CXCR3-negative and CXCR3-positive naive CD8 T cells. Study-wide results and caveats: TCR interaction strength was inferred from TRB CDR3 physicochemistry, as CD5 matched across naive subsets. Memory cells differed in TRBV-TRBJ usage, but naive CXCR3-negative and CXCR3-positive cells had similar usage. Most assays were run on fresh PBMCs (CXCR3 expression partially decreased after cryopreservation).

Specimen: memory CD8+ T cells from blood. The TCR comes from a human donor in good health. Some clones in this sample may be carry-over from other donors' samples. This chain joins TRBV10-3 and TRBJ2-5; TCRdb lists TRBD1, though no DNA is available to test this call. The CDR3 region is CAISESGQGQETQYF.